The clone carrying this TCR beta chain was seen a single time. What it recognizes is unknown. V gave up 5 bases and J gave up 5 bases, with 30 bases separating them. Per germline, CDR1 KGHSH and CDR2 LQKENI. The CDR3 loop spans 19 amino acids. The data derive from a study of immune evolution from preneoplasia to lung adenocarcinoma. Study results and limitations: Later-stage lesions appeared to have more T cells, more diversity, less clonality.

Measured with immunoSEQ multiplex PCR; TCRdb has only the in-frame clones, and not every one. Here the sample spans about 4,600 clones, 65% to 90% being singletons. This TCR came from a person aged 45 to 59 with lung adenocarcinoma. The V call is TRBV18, the J call TRBJ2-5; D may be TRBD1 (6 bases). Sequenced input: FFPE invasive lung adenocarcinoma tissue. The CDR3 spells CASSSARDGSQGSLETQYF. In DNA form, the CDR3 reads TGTGCCAGCTCATCCGCCCGGGACGGAAGTCAGGGGTCTTTGGAGACCCAGTACTTC.